The present T cell receptor beta chain was sequenced within a study of T cell responses to AZD1222 COVID-19 vaccine. Whole-study results and caveats: The reported proportion of spike-specific TCRs targeting unmutated variant regions was nearly half. No repertoire was sampled before or during the peak T cell response, only after it.

This CDR3 has 13 residues. Germline CDR1 and CDR2: SGDLS and YYNGEE. J was trimmed by 2 bases and V by 3 bases; bases with no gene match: 1. Method: immunoSEQ multiplex PCR; TCRdb's copy keeps in-frame clones and lacks some. Of 150,000 to 200,000 clones listed, roughly 92% were seen once; the top ten hold approximately 0.6%. This clone was seen a single time. Its antigen is currently unknown. This chain links TRBV9 with TRBJ1-2; 7 bases line up with TRBD1. The source material was peripheral blood, sampled on day 0 of AZD1222 vaccination. This TCR was sampled from an adult in good health. In DNA form, the CDR3 reads TGTGCCAGCAGCGAGGGACAGAACTATGGCTACACCTTC. It specifies CASSEGQNYGYTF. Full variable domain (remainder filled in from reference TRBV9 and TRBJ1-2): DSGVTQTPKHLITATGQRVTLRCSPRSGDLSVYWYQQSLDQGLQFLIQYYNGEERAKGNILERFSAQQFPDLHSELNLSSLELGDSALYFCASSEGQNYGYTFGSGTRLTVV.